This is a list of T cell receptor beta chains from one sample in a study of shared clonotypes between healthy human individuals. The repertoire was sequenced with immunoSEQ multiplex PCR; TCRdb's copy has only in-frame clones and lacks some. The profile covers 2,500,000 or so clones, with approximately 94% appearing a single time and around 0.14% taken by the ten largest. Material for sequencing was naive CD4+ T cells sorted from blood. These receptors were collected from a man aged 18 to 29 in good health. Both conserved end residues are part of each CDR3. Fields, in order: D gene, clone size, V gene, J gene, CDR3 protein, CDR3 DNA. D genes are given only for firm matches. Rows give clone size only sometimes, using once, few, many, or a class for an expanded clone.

>TRBD2|.|TRBV7-9|TRBJ2-3
CASSFIAGVTDTQYF
TGTGCCAGCAGCTTCATAGCGGGAGTCACAGATACGCAGTATTTT
>.|.|TRBV5-1|TRBJ2-7
CASSLGVYEQYF
TGCGCCAGCAGCTTGGGGGTCTACGAGCAGTACTTC
>.|.|TRBV6-1|TRBJ1-6
CASSERASPLHF
TGTGCCAGCAGTGAACGGGCATCACCCCTCCACTTT
>TRBD2|.|TRBV7-3|TRBJ2-1
CASSLDLLAGGPNEQFF
TGTGCCAGCAGCTTAGATCTCCTAGCGGGGGGGCCCAATGAGCAGTTCTTC
>TRBD1|.|TRBV19|TRBJ1-2
CASSTQGASGYTF
TGTGCCAGTAGTACACAGGGGGCCTCTGGCTACACCTTC
>.|.|TRBV18|TRBJ2-7
CASSLTKDRTLGEQYF
TGTGCCAGCTCACTCACAAAAGACAGGACCCTTGGGGAGCAGTACTTC
>TRBD1|.|TRBV5-4|TRBJ2-7
CASSLQGAGNEQYF
TGTGCCAGCAGCCTTCAGGGGGCGGGCAACGAGCAGTACTTC
>.|.|TRBV2|TRBJ2-3
CASSEELAGVADTQYF
TGTGCCAGCAGTGAAGAGTTGGCAGGAGTGGCAGATACGCAGTATTTT
>.|.|TRBV25-1|TRBJ1-3
CASSETALGAGNTIYF
TGTGCCAGCAGTGAAACGGCGCTTGGGGCTGGAAACACCATATATTTT
>TRBD2|.|TRBV11-2|TRBJ2-1
CASSRGGGYNEQFF
TGTGCCAGCAGCCGCGGGGGAGGGTACAATGAGCAGTTCTTC
>TRBD2|.|TRBV30|TRBJ2-1
CAWDGLAGPLGQQFF
TGTGCCTGGGACGGACTAGCGGGTCCCTTGGGCCAGCAGTTCTTC
>TRBD2|once|TRBV6-5|TRBJ2-1
CATKESGGAYNEQFF
TGTGCCACCAAGGAAAGCGGGGGGGCCTACAATGAGCAGTTCTTC
>TRBD1|few|TRBV18|TRBJ1-1
CASRQGLDTEAFF
TGTGCCAGTAGACAGGGCTTGGACACTGAAGCTTTCTTT
>.|.|TRBV4-2|TRBJ2-7
CASSQKLDSSYEQYF
TGTGCCAGCAGCCAAAAGTTGGACAGTTCCTACGAGCAGTACTTC
>TRBD2|.|TRBV7-9|TRBJ2-3
CASTSSGRVSSTDTQYF
TGTGCCAGCACTTCTAGCGGGAGGGTCTCTAGCACAGATACGCAGTATTTT
>TRBD1|.|TRBV7-2|TRBJ1-4
CASSPRGQGIEKLFF
TGTGCCAGCAGCCCGAGGGGACAGGGGATTGAAAAACTGTTTTTT
>.|.|TRBV21-1|TRBJ2-5
CASSSTGTETQYF
TGTGCCAGCAGCTCCACAGGTACAGAGACCCAGTACTTC
>.|once|TRBV19|TRBJ2-1
CASSIRNEQFF
TGTGCCAGTAGTATCCGCAATGAGCAGTTCTTC
>.|.|TRBV6-5|TRBJ2-7
CASSYSRTGYEQYF
TGTGCCAGCAGTTACTCGAGGACGGGTTACGAGCAGTACTTC
>.|.|TRBV6-4|TRBJ2-6
CASRNRNTGANVLTF
TGTGCCAGCAGGAACAGGAACACTGGGGCCAACGTCCTGACTTTC
>TRBD2|.|TRBV9|TRBJ2-3
CASSNGGAADTQYF
TGTGCCAGCAGCAACGGGGGGGCCGCAGATACGCAGTATTTT
>TRBD2|.|TRBV18|TRBJ2-1
CASSPPRTSGSSEQFF
TGTGCCAGCTCACCACCTCGTACTAGCGGGAGTTCGGAGCAGTTCTTC
>.|.|TRBV6-6|TRBJ1-3
CASSPHIGNTIYF
TGTGCCAGCAGCCCCCACATAGGAAACACCATATATTTT
>.|.|TRBV11-2|TRBJ2-7
CASSSGGTSYIDYEQYF
TGTGCCAGCAGCTCAGGAGGGACTTCATATATCGACTACGAGCAGTACTTC
>.|.|TRBV30|TRBJ1-6
CAWSGVRSPLHF
TGTGCCTGGAGTGGGGTGCGTTCACCCCTCCACTTT
>.|.|TRBV28|TRBJ1-6
CASMIQSSPLHF
TGTGCCAGCATGATCCAAAGCTCACCCCTCCACTTT
>.|.|TRBV7-9|TRBJ2-7
CASSLREQGSKAQVYEQYF
TGTGCCAGCAGCCTCCGAGAACAGGGAAGTAAGGCCCAAGTCTACGAGCAGTACTTC
>TRBD2|.|TRBV6-5|TRBJ2-3
CASSYLGGSRTDTQYF
TGTGCCAGCAGTTACCTTGGCGGGAGTAGGACAGATACGCAGTATTTT
>.|.|TRBV18|TRBJ2-7
CASSPSGGTYEQYF
TGTGCCAGCTCACCTTCTGGTGGGACCTACGAGCAGTACTTC
>TRBD1|.|TRBV7-9|TRBJ1-4
CASSYRGPDNEKLFF
TGTGCCAGCAGCTACAGGGGGCCTGATAATGAAAAACTGTTTTTT
>TRBD2|.|TRBV19|TRBJ2-3
CASSNGLAFSTDTQYF
TGTGCCAGTAGTAACGGACTAGCGTTTAGCACAGATACGCAGTATTTT
>TRBD1|.|TRBV7-2|TRBJ1-5
CASSGQGGINQPQHF
TGTGCCAGCAGCGGACAGGGGGGAATCAATCAGCCCCAGCATTTT
>TRBD2|.|TRBV5-1|TRBJ2-1
CASSLGGTSFYNEQFF
TGCGCCAGCAGCTTGGGCGGGACTAGCTTCTACAATGAGCAGTTCTTC
>TRBD1|.|TRBV7-2|TRBJ1-4
CASSLTGGGEKLFF
TGTGCCAGCAGCTTGACAGGGGGCGGGGAAAAACTGTTTTTT
>.|.|TRBV14|TRBJ2-3
CASSQAVVDTQYF
TGTGCCAGCAGCCAAGCGGTGGTAGATACGCAGTATTTT
>TRBD1|.|TRBV7-9|TRBJ2-7
CASRETQGAEQYF
TGTGCCAGCCGCGAGACCCAGGGGGCCGAGCAGTACTTC
>.|.|TRBV10-1|TRBJ1-1
CASSESPAAPEAFF
TGCGCCAGCAGTGAGAGTCCAGCTGCGCCTGAAGCTTTCTTT
>.|.|TRBV6-5|TRBJ2-2
CASSSSPGELFF
TGTGCCAGCAGTTCTAGTCCCGGGGAGCTGTTTTTT
>.|few|TRBV28|TRBJ2-7
CASSPSALSSRVEQYF
TGTGCCAGCAGTCCTTCGGCCCTCTCCTCTCGGGTCGAGCAGTACTTC
>.|.|TRBV20-1|TRBJ2-7
CSAAQLDEQYF
TGCAGTGCGGCACAGTTGGACGAGCAGTACTTC
>.|.|TRBV29-1|TRBJ2-7
CSVNPGGTNPYEQYF
TGCAGCGTGAACCCCGGAGGGACAAACCCCTACGAGCAGTACTTC
>.|.|TRBV19|TRBJ2-3
CASSIETTDTQYF
TGTGCCAGTAGTATAGAAACTACAGATACGCAGTATTTT
>TRBD1|few|TRBV6-5|TRBJ1-2
CASRYITGEGYTF
TGTGCCAGCAGGTATATCACAGGGGAAGGCTACACCTTC
>TRBD2|.|TRBV5-1|TRBJ2-7
CASSATGTSGIYEQYF
TGCGCCAGCAGCGCCACCGGGACTAGCGGGATCTACGAGCAGTACTTC
>TRBD2|.|TRBV5-4|TRBJ2-3
CASSLGRVGGGPTDTQYF
TGTGCCAGCAGCTTGGGGAGGGTTGGCGGGGGGCCGACAGATACGCAGTATTTT
>.|.|TRBV6-5|TRBJ1-1
CASTPLGGATEAFF
TGTGCCAGCACCCCCCTCGGTGGGGCCACTGAAGCTTTCTTT
>.|.|TRBV6-5|TRBJ1-1
CASMWGPFGVTEAFF
TGTGCCAGCATGTGGGGGCCCTTTGGTGTCACTGAAGCTTTCTTT
>TRBD2|.|TRBV7-9|TRBJ2-5
CASSRSGGQETQYF
TGTGCCAGCAGCCGTAGCGGGGGGCAAGAGACCCAGTACTTC
>.|.|TRBV21-1|TRBJ2-7
CASSKGHRFYEQYF
TGTGCCAGCAGCAAAGGACACAGGTTCTACGAGCAGTACTTC
>.|.|TRBV19|TRBJ2-7
CASSIAGDNSYEQYF
TGTGCCAGTAGTATAGCGGGGGACAACTCCTACGAGCAGTACTTC
>TRBD2|.|TRBV7-7|TRBJ2-5
CASSPRLAGGETQYF
TGTGCTAGCAGCCCCCGACTAGCGGGAGGAGAGACCCAGTACTTC
>TRBD1|.|TRBV18|TRBJ2-1
CASSPQGAGEQFF
TGTGCCAGCTCACCACAGGGGGCCGGTGAGCAGTTCTTC
>.|.|TRBV11-2|TRBJ1-5
CASRQGDQPQHF
TGTGCCAGCAGACAGGGCGATCAGCCCCAGCATTTT